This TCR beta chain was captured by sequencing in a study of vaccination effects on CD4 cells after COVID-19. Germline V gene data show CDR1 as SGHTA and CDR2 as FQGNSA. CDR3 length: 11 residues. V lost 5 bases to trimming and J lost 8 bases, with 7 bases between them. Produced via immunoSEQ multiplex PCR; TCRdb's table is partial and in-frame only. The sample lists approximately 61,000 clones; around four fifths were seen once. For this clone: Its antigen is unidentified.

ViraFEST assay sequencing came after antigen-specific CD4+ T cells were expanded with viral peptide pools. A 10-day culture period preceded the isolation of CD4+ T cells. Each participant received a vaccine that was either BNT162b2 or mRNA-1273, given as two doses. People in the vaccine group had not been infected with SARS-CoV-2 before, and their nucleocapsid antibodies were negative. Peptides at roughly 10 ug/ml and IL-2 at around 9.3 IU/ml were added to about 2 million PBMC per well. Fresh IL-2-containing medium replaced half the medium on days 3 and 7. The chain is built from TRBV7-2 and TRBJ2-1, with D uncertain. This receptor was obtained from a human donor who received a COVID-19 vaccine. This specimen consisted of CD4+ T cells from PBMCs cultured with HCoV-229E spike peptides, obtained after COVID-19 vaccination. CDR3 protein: CASSHRYEQFF. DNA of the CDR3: TGTGCCAGCAGCCATCGCTATGAGCAGTTCTTC.